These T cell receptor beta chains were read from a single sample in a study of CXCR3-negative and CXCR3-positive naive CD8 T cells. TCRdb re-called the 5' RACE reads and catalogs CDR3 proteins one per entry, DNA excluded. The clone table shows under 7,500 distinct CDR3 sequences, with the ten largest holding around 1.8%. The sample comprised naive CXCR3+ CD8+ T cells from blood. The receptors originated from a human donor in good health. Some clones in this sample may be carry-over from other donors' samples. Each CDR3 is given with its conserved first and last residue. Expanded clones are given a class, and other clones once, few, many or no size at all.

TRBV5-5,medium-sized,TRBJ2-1,CASSSTGESTYNEQFF
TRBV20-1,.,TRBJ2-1,CSARMADYEQFF
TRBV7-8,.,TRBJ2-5,CASSLDQAGGPDETQYF
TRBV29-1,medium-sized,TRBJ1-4,CSVVDGTNNEKLFF
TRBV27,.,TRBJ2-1,CASSLTGTSGRFEQFF
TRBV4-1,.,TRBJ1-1,CASSQEGPRTRLNYTEAFF
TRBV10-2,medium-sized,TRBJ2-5,CASTRTSQETQYF
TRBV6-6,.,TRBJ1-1,CASPPAQGENTEAFF
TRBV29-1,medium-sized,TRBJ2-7,CSVEDVTGNFYEQYF
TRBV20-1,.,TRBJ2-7,CSAIDRGLSYEQYF
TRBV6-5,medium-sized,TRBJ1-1,CASSYGTGDVNTEAFF
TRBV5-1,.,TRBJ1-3,CASSLLGQRSGNTIYF
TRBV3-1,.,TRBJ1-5,CASSRSGGGGNQPQHF
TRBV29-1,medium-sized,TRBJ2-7,CSVESGYEQYF
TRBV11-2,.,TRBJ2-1,CASSLDRGEQFF
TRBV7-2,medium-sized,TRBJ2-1,CASSLVLAYPYNEQFF
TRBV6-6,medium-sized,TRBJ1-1,CASSSWDGEAFF
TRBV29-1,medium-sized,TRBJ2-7,CSVESGAATGGYEQYF
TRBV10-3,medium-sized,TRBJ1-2,CAIRPGQDYGYTF
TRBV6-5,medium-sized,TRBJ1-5,CASTAYAGQGFDQPQHF
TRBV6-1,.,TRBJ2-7,CASSEDRVDYEQYF
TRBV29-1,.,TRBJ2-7,CSVEGEGDSSYEQYF
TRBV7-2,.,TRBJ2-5,CASSLGDSQETQYF
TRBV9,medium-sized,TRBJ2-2,CASSVGLAGVGELFF